The TCR beta chain under discussion was sequenced for a study of T cell changes during pregnancy in multiple sclerosis. V lost 3 bases to trimming and J lost 3 bases; unmatched junction nucleotides: 8. This CDR3 is 15 amino acids long. Germline V gives CDR1 KGHSH, CDR2 LQKENI. Profiling relied on immunoSEQ multiplex PCR, and the TCRdb table lists in-frame clones only, not all of them. The repertoire holds roughly 39,000 clones, with about 93% as singletons. The chain has TRBV18 and TRBJ2-7; 7 bases agree with TRBD2. The TCR comes from a female donor in good health, enrolled as a control in a pregnancy study. Specimen: CD4+ T cells from peripheral blood mononuclear cells, collected after pregnancy. CDR3 protein: CASSPWGGKNYEQYF. The CDR3 region has the DNA TGTGCCAGCTCACCCTGGGGGGGGAAGAACTACGAGCAGTACTTC.